This TCR beta chain was recovered during a study of cytomegalovirus exposure and HLA in healthy donors. General study points: In a later analysis, several top co-occurrence clusters appeared linked to parvovirus B19, influenza, CMV and Epstein-Barr virus.

Trimming took 5 bases from V and 3 from J; bases not matched to a gene: 3. CDR1 is SSHAT and CDR2 is FNYEAQ in the germline V gene (reference sequence). The CDR3 extends over 13 amino acids. In this sample, this clone turned up a few times. The target antigen is unknown. The primer mix had 60 Vbeta and 13 Jbeta primers. Original processing notes: A later analysis counted tens of millions of unique TCR beta chains, 9.5 million to 12 million shared. TCRdb's table, derived via immunoSEQ multiplex PCR, lists solely in-frame clones and lacks some. Clone size and the V and J calls come from that table; the DNA yielded D and trimming. The table lists some 120,000 clones, roughly 9% of them singletons.

Sequences were obtained from PBMCs. The receptor was derived from a woman in her 40s in good health and CMV-seropositive. J is TRBJ2-5 and V is TRBV7-7, with 7 bases aligning to TRBD1. As DNA, the CDR3 is TGTGCCAGCAGCCCTGGGACAGAAGAGACCCAGTACTTC. Translating gives CASSPGTEETQYF.